This T cell receptor (beta chain) is from a study of vaccination effects on CD4 cells after COVID-19. Note on this clone: Its antigen is undetermined.

Cells that had been cultured for approximately eleven days were the source of isolated CD4+ T cells. Each person got two doses of an mRNA SARS-CoV-2 vaccine, BNT162b2 or mRNA-1273. CDR3 length: 16 amino acids. V lost 1 base to trimming and J lost 4 bases, with 13 bases between them. The germline gives CDR1 LNHDA, CDR2 SQIVND (reference sequence). Sequencing was performed with immunoSEQ multiplex PCR; in TCRdb, only in-frame clones are kept and a portion is missing. The sample carries about 73,000 clones, around 70% recorded once. The sample in question was CD4+ T cells from PBMCs cultured without peptide, obtained after COVID-19 vaccination. The gene calls are TRBV19 and TRBJ1-4; D gene unclear. The receptor was isolated from a human donor who received a COVID-19 vaccine. In nucleotides, the CDR3 is TGTGCCAGTAGTATAGTACCCGGAGACTATAATGAAAAACTGTTTTTT. It is translated as CASSIVPGDYNEKLFF.